This TCR beta chain originates from a study of T cell changes during pregnancy in multiple sclerosis. Germline values: CDR1 SGHVS, CDR2 FQNEAQ. V dropped 1 base and J dropped 7 bases, with 20 bases sitting between them. The CDR3 has 17 residues. Clones were read by immunoSEQ multiplex PCR, and TCRdb kept only the in-frame ones, dropping some. The sample yields 60,000 or so clones, over 75% seen once. The input for sequencing was peripheral blood, taken before pregnancy. This clonotype was sampled from a female donor with multiple sclerosis, enrolled in a pregnancy study. The chain links TRBV7-8 to TRBJ1-5, with D possibly TRBD1 on 5 matching bases. Here the CDR3 reads CASSLDQGLGWSQPQHF. CDR3 nucleotides: TGTGCCAGCAGCTTAGATCAGGGACTAGGCTGGAGCCAGCCCCAGCATTTT.